Following are 12 T cell receptor beta chains from one sample sequenced in a study of T cell repertoires in cytomegalovirus infection. No antigen is known for these receptors. TCRdb called the reads again in MiXCR, with one record for every CDR3 protein. The sample consists of 830,000 or so distinct CDR3 sequences, approximately 29% of them appearing once. Sequenced material: cultured CD8+ T cells from PBMCs, taken from culture after CMV antigen stimulation. These receptors all stem from a human donor in good health (CMV status not recorded). Some clones in this sample may be carry-over from other donors' samples.

The genes are TRBV5-5 and TRBJ2-7, with unresolved D. The CDR3 runs to 14 residues. V was shortened by 4 bases and J by 4 bases, with 15 bases between the two germline ends. Per the germline V gene, CDR1 is SGHKS and CDR2 is YYEKEE (reference sequence). The CDR3 protein is CASSPPVAVYEQYF. As DNA, the CDR3 is TGTGCCAGCAGCCCCCCCGTGGCGGTGTACGAGCAGTACTTC. The full variable domain, its missing parts supplied by reference TRBV5-5 and TRBJ2-7, is DAGVTQSPTHLIKTRGQQVTLRCSPISGHKSVSWYQQVLGQGPQFIFQYYEKEERGRGNFPDRFSARQFPNYSSELNVNALLLGDSALYLCASSPPVAVYEQYFGPGTRLTVT.

This chain uses TRBV6-6 with TRBJ1-1; D ambiguous. V was cut by 0 bases and J by 4 bases, with 6 bases left in between. Germline CDR1 reads MNHNY; CDR2 reads SVGAGI (reference sequence). The CDR3 totals 13 residues. The CDR3 DNA reads as TGTGCCAGCAGTTACTCGCCCATCACTGAAGCTTTCTTT. As protein: CASSYSPITEAFF.

The rearrangement uses TRBV19 and TRBJ2-5; 14 positions agree with TRBD2. Germline V gene lookup returns CDR1 LNHDA and CDR2 SQIVND (reference sequence). This CDR3 is 17 amino acids long. Losses at the gene ends were 3 bases for V and 3 bases for J; bases not matched to a gene: 6. CDR3: CASSIPSTSGGEETQYF. The CDR3 region has the DNA TGTGCCAGTAGTATCCCGTCGACTAGCGGGGGGGAAGAGACCCAGTACTTC.

The table lists this clonotype with a few counts. This chain uses TRBV23-1 with TRBJ1-5; D is perhaps TRBD1 (5 bases). TRBV23-1 counts as an open reading frame of uncertain function. V lost 11 bases to trimming and J lost 0 bases, with 17 bases between them. The CDR3 has 15 residues. The CDR3 DNA reads as TGCGCCGGTAGGGGCCTGTTATATAGCAATCAGCCCCAGCATTTT. Translation: CAGRGLLYSNQPQHF.

The chain has TRBV11-2 and TRBJ2-5; 11 bases fit TRBD2. After removal of 4 bases from V and 1 base from J, the junction contained 8 bases not matched to a gene. CDR1 is SGHAT and CDR2 is FQNNGV in the germline V gene. The CDR3 consists of 17 residues. The CDR3: CASSSGASGGFQETQYF. The DNA for the CDR3 is TGTGCCAGCAGCTCCGGGGCTAGCGGGGGGTTCCAAGAGACCCAGTACTTC.

This clonotype was seen only a few times. The CDR3 protein is CASSFPGQGPQRTF. CDR3 in DNA: TGTGCCAGCAGCTTTCCGGGACAGGGGCCGCAGAGGACTTTC. The chain has TRBV7-9 and TRBJ2-6, with 10 bases fitting TRBD1. The CDR3 runs to 14 residues. V shed 3 bases and J 18 bases; nucleotides not matched to a gene: 11. CDR1 and CDR2 from the germline V gene are SEHNR and FQNEAQ (reference sequence).

This clonotype turned up a few times. V usage is TRBV7-9 and J usage is TRBJ2-2; 7 bases line up with TRBD1. Unmatched junction bases numbered 3, after V lost 4 bases and J lost 7 bases. CDR1 and CDR2 (germline): SEHNR, FQNEAQ (reference sequence). The CDR3 totals 13 residues. The CDR3 here is CASSSNRGGELFF. CDR3 bases: TGTGCCAGCAGCTCCAACAGGGGCGGGGAGCTGTTTTTT.

This chain links TRBV4-1 with TRBJ2-1; D assignment may be TRBD1 or TRBD2 (5 bases each). Trimming left V 2 bases short and J 7 bases short, with 15 bases between. CDR1 is MGHRA, CDR2 YSYEKL, per germline. The CDR3 totals 15 residues. The chain's CDR3 is CASSQRMGERNEQFF. DNA for the CDR3: TGCGCCAGCAGCCAAAGAATGGGGGAAAGGAATGAGCAGTTCTTC.

Comment on this clonotype: The missing conserved phenylalanine or tryptophan at the end of this CDR3 makes a read error likely. V gene TRBV4-2 combines with J gene TRBJ2-1; D not resolved. The CDR3 extends over 13 amino acids. V was trimmed by 4 bases and J by 1 base, leaving 5 bases between them. Germline V gene data show CDR1 as LGHNA and CDR2 as YNFKEQ. The CDR3 sequence: CASSLGSYNEQFS. CDR3 DNA: TGTGCCAGCAGCCTGGGGTCCTACAATGAGCAGTTCTCC.

V usage is TRBV10-3 and J usage is TRBJ2-3, with D maybe TRBD2 (6 bases). Trimming took 3 bases from V and 2 from J, leaving 12 bases between them. This CDR3 is built from 15 residues. From germline, CDR1 is ENHRY and CDR2 SYGVKD. CDR3 DNA: TGTGCCATCAGTGAAGGGGCGGGGAACACAGATACGCAGTATTTT. It translates to CAISEGAGNTDTQYF.

The V call is TRBV28, the J call TRBJ2-1; TRBD1 might be the D (5 bases). This CDR3 is built from 15 residues. The V end was cut by 10 bases, the J end by 5 bases, with 21 bases between. Germline V CDR1 and CDR2: MDHEN, SYDVKM. This CDR3 is CATRLVGLGDNEQFF. CDR3 nucleotide sequence: TGTGCCACCCGCTTGGTCGGCTTAGGGGACAATGAGCAGTTCTTC.

In this sample, this clonotype turned up a few times. V usage is TRBV5-6 and J usage is TRBJ2-7; 7 nucleotides line up with TRBD2. Germline CDR1 is SGHDT and CDR2 is YYEEEE. The trim removed 7 bases at V and 3 bases at J, leaving 10 bases unmatched. The CDR3 has 14 residues. The CDR3 loop reads CASGLGGGFYEQYV. The CDR3 DNA sequence: TGTGCCAGCGGTCTCGGGGGAGGGTTCTACGAGCAGTACGTC.